This TCR beta chain was recovered during a study of control samples from healthy donors and cancer patients. Clones were read by immunoSEQ multiplex PCR, and TCRdb kept only the in-frame ones, dropping some. The top ten hold approximately 2.5% of the sample, which has more than 150,000 clones, roughly 93% seen once. The V segment lost 7 bases and the J segment 5 bases; nucleotides outside the gene matches: 16. The CDR3 consists of 16 residues. The germline V gene encodes CDR1 LNHDA and CDR2 SQIVND (reference sequence). The TCR comes from a man aged 45-65 years in good health. The chain couples TRBV19 to TRBJ1-1, with 7 positions matching TRBD1. The sample consisted of blood. For the CDR3, the DNA is TGTGCCAGTAACTACAGAACAGGGGTTATGTGGACTGAAGCTTTCTTT. Encoded protein: CASNYRTGVMWTEAFF.